What follows describes a single T cell receptor (beta chain). Other DNA sequences within the sample encode an identical CDR3. This sample is drawn from a study of blood T cell repertoires in COVID-19. Profiled with immunoSEQ multiplex PCR; TCRdb holds only in-frame clones, not every one. The data contain some 250,000 clones, about nine tenths of them singletons. Germline CDR1 KGHSH, CDR2 LQKENI. The CDR3 covers 15 residues. Unmatched junction bases numbered 5, after V lost 6 bases and J lost 4 bases. This rearrangement joins TRBV18 to TRBJ1-5; 11 bases line up with TRBD1. Specimen: peripheral blood. The receptor was derived from a man aged 25 to 45 who had recovered from COVID-19. CDR3 DNA: TGTGCCAGCTCTCCTGGGACAGGGGGAAATCAGCCCCAGCATTTT. This sequence encodes CASSPGTGGNQPQHF.